This is a list of T cell receptor beta chains from one sample in a study of CD8 T cells in Susac syndrome. Each CDR3 protein is one row after TCRdb ran MiXCR on the immunoSEQ multiplex PCR reads. The sample has fewer than 90,000 distinct CDR3 sequences, approximately 93% seen once. Input material: CD8+ T cells from PBMCs. The receptor source for this set is a human donor with Susac syndrome. Each CDR3 is given with its conserved first and last residue. The D gene is left open where the match is weak. Clone size is not always given. Where it is, it says once, few, many or a class for expanded clones.

j_call | clone_size | d_call | v_call | cdr3_aa | cdr3_nt
TRBJ2-1 | NA | TRBD2 | TRBV4-3 | CASSQDKGTSWYNEQFF | TGCGCCAGCAGCCAAGACAAGGGGACTAGCTGGTACAATGAGCAGTTCTTC
TRBJ1-2 | NA | NA | TRBV29-1 | CSVEVGRGGPNGYTF | TGCAGCGTTGAAGTTGGCAGGGGCGGCCCAAATGGCTACACCTTC
TRBJ2-7 | NA | NA | TRBV20-1 | CSASPPSAQNTYEQYF | TGCAGTGCTAGCCCCCCTTCCGCGCAGAATACCTACGAGCAGTACTTC
TRBJ1-2 | NA | TRBD1 | TRBV3-1 | CASSLTGQVGYTF | TGTGCCAGCAGCCTGACAGGGCAAGTTGGCTACACCTTC
TRBJ1-1 | NA | NA | TRBV3-1 | CASSQGEVSTEAFF | TGTGCCAGCAGCCAAGGGGAGGTTTCCACTGAAGCTTTCTTT
TRBJ2-1 | NA | TRBD2 | TRBV9 | CASSVKAGFERFF | TGTGCCAGCAGCGTAAAAGCGGGATTTGAGCGGTTCTTC
TRBJ2-6 | NA | NA | TRBV7-2 | CASSFRGSRANVLTF | TGTGCCAGCAGCTTCAGGGGCTCGCGGGCCAACGTCCTGACTTTC
TRBJ1-5 | NA | NA | TRBV12-3/TRBV12-4 | CASSLVGNQPQHF | TGTGCCAGCAGTTTGGTGGGGAATCAGCCCCAGCATTTT
TRBJ2-3 | once | TRBD2 | TRBV19 | CASTRLAGGRTQYF | TGTGCCAGTACTCGACTAGCGGGAGGCCGTACGCAGTATTTT
TRBJ2-7 | NA | TRBD2 | TRBV20-1 | CSAGTSGSSYEQYF | TGCAGTGCTGGTACTAGCGGGAGTTCCTACGAGCAGTACTTC
TRBJ2-1 | NA | TRBD2 | TRBV20-1 | CSARNSGGAYNEQFF | TGCAGTGCTAGGAATAGCGGGGGGGCCTACAATGAGCAGTTCTTC
TRBJ2-7 | NA | NA | TRBV3-1 | CASSQMQAVGYEQYF | TGTGCCAGCAGCCAAATGCAGGCCGTCGGATACGAGCAGTACTTC
TRBJ1-3 | NA | TRBD1 | TRBV19 | CASSPSTGAPGNTIYF | TGTGCCAGTAGTCCGTCGACAGGGGCCCCTGGAAACACCATATATTTT
TRBJ1-1 | NA | NA | TRBV19 | CASSMRAATPWTEAFF | TGTGCCAGTAGTATGAGGGCAGCCACTCCTTGGACTGAAGCTTTCTTT
TRBJ2-1 | NA | TRBD2 | TRBV20-1 | CSATNPGLGRGYIHNEQFF | TGCAGTGCAACGAATCCGGGACTAGGGAGGGGGTATATCCACAATGAGCAGTTCTTC
TRBJ2-3 | NA | TRBD2 | TRBV5-1 | CASSTGDYGITDTQYF | TGCGCCAGCAGCACCGGGGACTATGGGATCACAGATACGCAGTATTTT
TRBJ1-1 | NA | NA | TRBV5-4 | CASSLPSVGNTEAFF | TGTGCCAGCAGCTTACCATCGGTTGGGAACACTGAAGCTTTCTTT
TRBJ1-1 | few | NA | TRBV12-3/TRBV12-4 | CASSLNRDTEAFF | TGTGCCAGCAGTTTGAACAGGGACACTGAAGCTTTCTTT
TRBJ1-1 | NA | NA | TRBV9 | CASSVVPPAMAMNTEAFF | TGTGCCAGCAGCGTAGTACCCCCGGCGATGGCCATGAACACTGAAGCTTTCTTT
TRBJ2-6 | NA | TRBD1 | TRBV5-6 | CASSPYRGLGANVLTF | TGTGCCAGCAGCCCTTACAGGGGCCTGGGGGCCAACGTCCTGACTTTC
TRBJ2-7 | NA | NA | TRBV25-1 | CASSEWDSSSYEQYF | TGTGCCAGCAGTGAGTGGGACTCCTCTTCCTACGAGCAGTACTTC
TRBJ2-1 | NA | NA | TRBV24-1 | CATSEPGWDEQFF | TGTGCCACCAGTGAACCGGGGTGGGATGAGCAGTTCTTC
TRBJ2-2 | NA | TRBD2 | TRBV14 | CASSQEGSGRVYGPAGELFF | TGTGCCAGCAGCCAAGAGGGCAGCGGGAGGGTCTACGGCCCGGCCGGGGAGCTGTTTTTT
TRBJ2-7 | NA | NA | TRBV11-2 | CASSSINNNLPTPTYEQYF | TGTGCCAGCAGCTCAATAAACAACAATTTACCCACCCCGACCTACGAGCAGTACTTC